This is a list of T cell receptor beta chains from one sample in a study of tumor-infiltrating lymphocytes in primary liver carcinoma. TCRdb re-called the multiplex PCR reads through MiXCR, storing one row per CDR3 protein. The sample gives roughly 20,000 distinct CDR3 sequences, under 85% of which show up once; nearly 40% is in the top ten. Sequencing was carried out using liver tumor tissue from sampling region 4. The receptors were sampled from a woman aged 25 to 45 with primary liver carcinoma and hepatitis B virus infection. Both conserved end residues are part of each CDR3. Each record gives: J gene, D gene, V gene, clone size, CDR3 length, CDR3 DNA, CDR3 protein. D genes are given only for firm matches. Expanded clones are given a class, and other clones once, few, many or no size at all.

J gene: TRBJ2-3; D gene: TRBD2; V gene: TRBV4-3; clone size: NA; CDR3 length: 21; CDR3 DNA: TGCGCCAGCAGCCAAGAGCCGATAACTAGCGGGAGGACGGAGGTCACAGATACGCAGTATTTT; CDR3 protein: CASSQEPITSGRTEVTDTQYF
J gene: TRBJ1-1; D gene: TRBD1; V gene: TRBV11-2; clone size: NA; CDR3 length: 20; CDR3 DNA: TGTGCCAGCAGCGCTCGGGACAGGGGGCGCGAGGGGCGGAGTAACACTGAGGCTTTCTTT; CDR3 protein: CASSARDRGREGRSNTEAFF
J gene: TRBJ2-3; D gene: TRBD2; V gene: TRBV11-2; clone size: NA; CDR3 length: 15; CDR3 DNA: TGTGCCAGGAGCCCACGGACTAGCGTGGCAGATACGCAGTATTTT; CDR3 protein: CARSPRTSVADTQYF
J gene: TRBJ2-1; D gene: TRBD2; V gene: TRBV11-3; clone size: once; CDR3 length: 15; CDR3 DNA: TGTGTCAGCAGACGACTAGCGGGGGGGAGGTATGAGCAGTTATTC; CDR3 protein: CVSRRLAGGRYEQLF
J gene: TRBJ1-1; D gene: TRBD1; V gene: TRBV11-2; clone size: NA; CDR3 length: 20; CDR3 DNA: TGTGCCAATAGCGCTTGGGACAGGAGGCGCAAGAGGTGGAGTAACACTGAAGCTTTCTTT; CDR3 protein: CANSAWDRRRKRWSNTEAFF
J gene: TRBJ2-2; D gene: NA; V gene: TRBV6-5; clone size: NA; CDR3 length: 15; CDR3 DNA: TGTGCGAGCAGTCCGCGGACAGAGTTCACCAGGGAGCTGTTTTTT; CDR3 protein: CASSPRTEFTRELFF
J gene: TRBJ2-5; D gene: NA; V gene: TRBV10-3; clone size: NA; CDR3 length: 15; CDR3 DNA: TGTGCCATCAGTGAGTCGACTACCAGAGAAGAGATCCAGTACTTC; CDR3 protein: CAISESTTREEIQYF
J gene: TRBJ1-1; D gene: NA; V gene: TRBV11-2; clone size: NA; CDR3 length: 20; CDR3 DNA: TGTGCCGGCAGCGCTTGGGATTGGGGGCGCAAGAGGTGGAGTAACACTGAAGCTTTCTTT; CDR3 protein: CAGSAWDWGRKRWSNTEAFF
J gene: TRBJ2-1; D gene: NA; V gene: TRBV11-2; clone size: NA; CDR3 length: 15; CDR3 DNA: TGTGCCAGCAGCTCAGGTGGGGGCTCCAACAATGAGCAATTCTTC; CDR3 protein: CASSSGGGSNNEQFF
J gene: TRBJ2-7; D gene: NA; V gene: TRBV7-8; clone size: NA; CDR3 length: 12; CDR3 DNA: TGTGTCAGCAGTTCAGGGGCGAAAGTGCAGTACTTC; CDR3 protein: CVSSSGAKVQYF